Given below is one T cell receptor beta chain in context. Its antigen is currently unknown. Different DNA sequences within this sample yield the same CDR3. Germline CDR1 and CDR2: SSHAT and FNYEAQ (reference sequence). This CDR3 comprises 15 residues. The V segment lost 5 bases and the J segment 4 bases; nucleotides outside the gene matches: 2. Researchers ran the PCR with 60 Vbeta and 13 Jbeta primers. Assay used: immunoSEQ multiplex PCR; TCRdb lists only in-frame clones, some missing. Here the sample spans some 170,000 clones, about 9% being singletons. Donors likely had unrecorded immune exposures despite being nominally healthy when sampled. These data belong to a study of cytomegalovirus exposure and HLA in healthy donors. The study's findings and limits: Earlier analysis yielded a pattern in which most TCR beta V segments were productive about 87% or about 30% of the time. TCR beta V- and J-gene trimming was later associated with a missense DCLRE1C variant. Some TCR beta chains (more than 150 of them) were listed as cytomegalovirus-associated.

Sample: PBMCs. The chain is built from TRBV7-7 and TRBJ2-1; TRBD2 aligns across 13 bases. The TCR comes from a woman in her twenties or thirties in good health and CMV-seropositive. The CDR3: CASSQGLAGYNEQFF. CDR3 nucleotide sequence: TGTGCCAGCAGCCAGGGACTAGCGGGATACAATGAGCAGTTCTTC.